This entry lists 3 T cell receptor beta chains sequenced from one sample in a study of T-cell memory formation after mild COVID-19. TCRdb reanalysed the 5' RACE reads using MiXCR and keeps one entry per CDR3 protein. The sample carries 25,000 to 35,000 distinct CDR3 sequences, around 7% recorded once. The specimen was PBMCs or a T cell subset sorted from them (not recorded which). These TCRs come from an adult woman who had mild COVID-19 (a few samples of this study predate the infection). Cell type and time point are not known.

This clonotype was counted ten times or more. This rearrangement joins TRBV4-1 to TRBJ2-6; TRBD1 or TRBD2 may be the D gene (6 bases each). The ends were cut back, 0 bases at V and 4 bases at J, with 16 bases in the middle. This CDR3 contains 18 residues. Germline loops: CDR1 MGHRA, CDR2 YSYEKL. CDR3 nucleotide sequence: TGCGCCAGCAGCCAAGATATGACGGGGGCGGTCGGGGCCAACGTCCTGACTTTC. Amino acid sequence: CASSQDMTGAVGANVLTF.

This clonotype showed up many times. The chain employs TRBV18 and TRBJ1-1; D gene ambiguous. The CDR3 extends over 14 amino acids. V gave up 3 bases and J gave up 1 base, with 9 bases separating them. The germline V gene has CDR1 KGHSH and CDR2 LQKENI. DNA for the CDR3: TGTGCCAGCTCACCCCCGATGGGGAACACTGAAGCTTTCTTT. Its protein product is CASSPPMGNTEAFF.

Concerning this clonotype: It may be a read error: a sequence one base away is much more abundant. The chain combines TRBV20-1 with TRBJ1-1, with unresolved D. The length of the CDR3 is 15 residues. The germline V gene encodes CDR1 DFQATT and CDR2 SNEGSKA (reference sequence). Trimming stripped 5 bases from V and 1 base from J, with 17 bases between. The CDR3 DNA reads as TGCAGTGCTCCCCCAAGCGGCGGGGAGAACACTGAAGCTTTCTTT. Translation: CSAPPSGGENTEAFF.